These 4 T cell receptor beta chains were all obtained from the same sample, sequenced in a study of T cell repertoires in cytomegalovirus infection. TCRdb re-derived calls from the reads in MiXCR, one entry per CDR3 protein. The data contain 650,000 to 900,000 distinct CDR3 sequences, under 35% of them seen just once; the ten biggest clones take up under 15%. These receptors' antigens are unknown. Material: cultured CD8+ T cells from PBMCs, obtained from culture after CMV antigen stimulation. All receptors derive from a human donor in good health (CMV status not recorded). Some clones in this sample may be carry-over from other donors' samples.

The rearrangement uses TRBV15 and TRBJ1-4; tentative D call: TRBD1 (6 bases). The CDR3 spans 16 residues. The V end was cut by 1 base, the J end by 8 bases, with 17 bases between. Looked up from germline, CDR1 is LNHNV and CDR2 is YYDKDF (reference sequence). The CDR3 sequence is CATSRGPPGAREKLFF. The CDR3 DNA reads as TGTGCCACCAGCAGAGGCCCCCCAGGGGCTAGGGAAAAACTGTTTTTT.

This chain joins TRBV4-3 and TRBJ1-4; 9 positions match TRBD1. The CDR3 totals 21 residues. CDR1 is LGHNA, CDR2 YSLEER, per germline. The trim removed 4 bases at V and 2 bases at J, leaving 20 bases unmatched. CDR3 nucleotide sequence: TGCGCCAGCAGCCCAATTACCCGGGACAGGGATGGTCTCTGGACTAATGAAAAACTGTTTTTT. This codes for CASSPITRDRDGLWTNEKLFF.

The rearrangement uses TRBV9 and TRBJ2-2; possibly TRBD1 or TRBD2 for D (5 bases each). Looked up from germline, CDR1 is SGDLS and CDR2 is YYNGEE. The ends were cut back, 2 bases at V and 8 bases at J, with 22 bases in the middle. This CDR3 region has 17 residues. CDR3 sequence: CASSVSGAATFAGELFF. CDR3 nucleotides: TGTGCCAGCAGCGTCTCCGGGGCCGCTACTTTCGCTGGGGAGCTGTTTTTT.

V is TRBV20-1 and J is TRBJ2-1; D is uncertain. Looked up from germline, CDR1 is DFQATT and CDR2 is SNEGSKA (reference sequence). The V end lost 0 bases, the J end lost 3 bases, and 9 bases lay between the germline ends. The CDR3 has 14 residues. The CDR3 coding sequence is TGCAGTGCTAGAGATAGGGTAGTCTACAATGAGCAGTTCTTC. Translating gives CSARDRVVYNEQFF.